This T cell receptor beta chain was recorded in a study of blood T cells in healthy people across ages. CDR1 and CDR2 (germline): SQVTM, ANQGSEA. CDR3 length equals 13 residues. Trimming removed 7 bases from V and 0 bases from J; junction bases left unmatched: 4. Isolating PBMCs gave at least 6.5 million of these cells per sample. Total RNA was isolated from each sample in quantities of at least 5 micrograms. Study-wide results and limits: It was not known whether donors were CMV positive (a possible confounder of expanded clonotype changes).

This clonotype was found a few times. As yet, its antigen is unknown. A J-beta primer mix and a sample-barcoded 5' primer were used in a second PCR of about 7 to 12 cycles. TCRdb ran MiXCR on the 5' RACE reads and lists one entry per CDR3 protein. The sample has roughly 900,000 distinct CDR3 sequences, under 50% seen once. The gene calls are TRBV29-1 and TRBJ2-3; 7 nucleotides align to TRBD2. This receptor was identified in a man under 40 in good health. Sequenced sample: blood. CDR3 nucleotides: TGCAGCGGTGAGCGGGGCAGCACAGATACGCAGTATTTT. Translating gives CSGERGSTDTQYF.